This T cell receptor beta chain was observed in a study of neurological immune-mediated disorders. The CDR3 extends over 13 amino acids. Per germline, CDR1 DFQATT and CDR2 SNEGSKA (reference sequence). Trimming removed 5 bases from V and 0 bases from J, with 9 bases in between. Described time point: longitudinal time-point 3. Over 170 million TCR-beta sequences from 15-18 subjects came out of each sequencing run. TCRdb re-analysed the 5' RACE reads in MiXCR, keeping a single row per CDR3 protein. In the table there are roughly 100,000 distinct CDR3 sequences, 10% to 14% of which are singletons. The origin of this receptor is a female donor with HTLV-1-associated myelopathy (HAM/TSP). The sample consisted of PBMCs. The rearrangement links TRBV20-1 to TRBJ2-3, with a tentative D call TRBD1 (5 bases). CDR3 sequence reads: CSASAGSTDTQYF. CDR3 bases: TGCAGTGCTTCAGCAGGGAGCACAGATACGCAGTATTTT.